This T cell receptor beta chain came from a study of T cell changes during pregnancy in multiple sclerosis. Sequencing was performed with immunoSEQ multiplex PCR; in TCRdb, only in-frame clones are kept and a portion is missing. Here the sample spans over 20,000 clones, about 90% being singletons. The germline V and J ends were trimmed by 2 bases and 6 bases, with 12 bases remaining between them. The V gene's germline CDR1 is SGHKS and CDR2 YYEKEE (reference sequence). This CDR3 is 14 amino acids long. The rearrangement links TRBV5-5 to TRBJ2-4; D remains unclear. This clonotype originated in a female donor with multiple sclerosis, enrolled in a pregnancy study. Sequenced here: CD8+ T cells from peripheral blood mononuclear cells, sampled after pregnancy. The CDR3 loop is CASSLIREANIQYF. The CDR3 DNA reads as TGTGCCAGCAGCTTAATTCGTGAGGCAAACATTCAGTACTTC.